Reported below is one T cell receptor (beta chain). Its antigen is not identified. This sample was taken from a study of early T cells in non-severe SARS-CoV-2 infection. For the study at large: Investigators sequenced bulk RNA drawn from unsorted whole blood, and chains remained unpaired.

V gave up 5 bases and J gave up 3 bases, with 12 bases separating them. There are 15 residues in the CDR3. Germline V gene data show CDR1 as SGHKS and CDR2 as YYEKEE (reference sequence). Study-level findings and limits: Matching with VDJdb favored anti-spike CD8 responses (missing private and CD4 specificities).

Unique molecular identifier tags were affixed to discrete cDNA molecules. TCRdb itself ran the 5' RACE reads through MiXCR, one entry per CDR3 protein. The repertoire consists of over 95,000 distinct CDR3 sequences, with approximately 17% occurring once and the leading ten covering roughly 1.3%. The sequencing sample was made of whole blood. The origin of this receptor is an adult who was a healthcare worker with PCR-confirmed SARS-CoV-2 infection or an uninfected control (not recorded which). This chain joins TRBV5-5 and TRBJ2-6; D perhaps matches TRBD1 (6 bases). The CDR3 protein is CASRDGTFGANVLTF. CDR3 nucleotides: TGTGCCAGCAGGGACGGGACATTTGGGGCCAACGTCCTGACTTTC.